This TCR beta chain emerged from a study of CD8 T cells in ankylosing spondylitis. The TCR beta libraries were generated through quantitative 5'-RACE incorporating molecular barcodes. From the 5' RACE reads, TCRdb called clonotypes with MiXCR, one entry per CDR3 protein. In the table there are 250,000 to 300,000 distinct CDR3 sequences, over 15% of which are singletons. As regards this clonotype: Antigen unknown.

Findings and caveats of the study: Disease-associated clonotypes exhibited CD8+ identity and were relatively infrequent in peripheral blood.

V shed 4 bases and J shed 0 bases, with 9 bases lying between them. Germline V gene sequence: CDR1 MNHEY, CDR2 SVGAGI. The CDR3 runs to 14 residues. The material sequenced was blood, either unsorted or a sorted T cell fraction (not recorded which). The TCR sequence derives from a male donor with ankylosing spondylitis or in good health (not recorded which). The chain recombines TRBV6-5 with TRBJ2-5; tentatively, D is TRBD2 (6 bases). The CDR3 protein is CASSSRGYQETQYF. The CDR3 DNA follows: TGTGCCAGCAGTTCTCGGGGGTACCAAGAGACCCAGTACTTC.